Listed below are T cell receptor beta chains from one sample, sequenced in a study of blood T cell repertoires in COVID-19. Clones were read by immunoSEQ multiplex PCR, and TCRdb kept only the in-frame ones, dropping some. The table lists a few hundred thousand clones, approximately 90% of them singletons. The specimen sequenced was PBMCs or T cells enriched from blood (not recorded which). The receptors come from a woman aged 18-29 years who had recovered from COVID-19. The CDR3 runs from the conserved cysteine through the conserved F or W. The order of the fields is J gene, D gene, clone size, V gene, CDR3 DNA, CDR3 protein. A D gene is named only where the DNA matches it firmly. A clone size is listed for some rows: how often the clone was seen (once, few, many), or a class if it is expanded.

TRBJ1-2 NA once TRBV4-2 TGTGCCAGCAGCCATGAGGGAACCTACACCTTC CASSHEGTYTF
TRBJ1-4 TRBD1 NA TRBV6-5 TGTGCCAGCAGCCGACAGGGCGCGGAACGTGAAAAACTGTTTTTT CASSRQGAEREKLFF
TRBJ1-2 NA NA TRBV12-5 TGTGCTAGTGGTTTGGACAATGGTTGGGGCACAGACGGCTACACCTTC CASGLDNGWGTDGYTF
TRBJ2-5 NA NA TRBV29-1 TGCAGCGGTCGGAGGGGGCGTGCCGTCCAAGAGACCCAGTACTTC CSGRRGRAVQETQYF
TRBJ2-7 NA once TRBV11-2 TGTGCCAGCAGCCACAGGTTTTACGAGCAGTACTTC CASSHRFYEQYF
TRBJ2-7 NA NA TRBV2 TGTGCCAGCAGCGGGACAACTACCTACGAGCAGTACTTC CASSGTTTYEQYF
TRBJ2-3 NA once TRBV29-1 TGCAGCGTTGTAGGGGGTGGCGGCACAGATACGCAGTATTTT CSVVGGGGTDTQYF
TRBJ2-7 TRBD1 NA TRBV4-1 TGCGCCAGCAGCCAAGTACTGGGACAGCCCTCCTACGAGCAGTACTTC CASSQVLGQPSYEQYF
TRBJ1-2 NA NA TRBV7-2 TGTGCCAGCAGCCAACGGCGGGATGAGGGGTTGGGTAATGGCTACACCTTC CASSQRRDEGLGNGYTF
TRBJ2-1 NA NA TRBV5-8 TGTGCCAGCAGCTTGCACAGGGATTACAATGAGCAGTTCTTC CASSLHRDYNEQFF
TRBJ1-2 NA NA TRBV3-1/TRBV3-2 TGTGCCAGCAGCCAAGCTGGGGGCGGCTATGGCTACACCTTC CASSQAGGGYGYTF
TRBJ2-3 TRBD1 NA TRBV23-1 TGCGCCAGCAGTCACTCCCGGACAGGGCACCGTCTGAGAGGAGATACGCAGTATTTT CASSHSRTGHRLRGDTQYF
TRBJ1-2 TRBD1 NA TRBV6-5 TGTGCCAGCAGTTACCCGACAGGGCACTATGGCTACACCTTC CASSYPTGHYGYTF
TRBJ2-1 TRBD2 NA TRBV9 TGTGCCAGCAGCGCCTCTAGCGGGGGGGTCTATGAGCAGTTCTTC CASSASSGGVYEQFF
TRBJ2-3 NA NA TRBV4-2 TGTGCCAGCAGCCAGGGGATAGCGTCGGGCGTGGATACGCAGTATTTT CASSQGIASGVDTQYF
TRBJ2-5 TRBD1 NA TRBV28 TGTGCCAGCAGTATACCGGACAGGGCTACGGAGACCCAGTACTTC CASSIPDRATETQYF
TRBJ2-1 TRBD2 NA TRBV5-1 TGCGCCAGCAGCTTGGGACTAGCGGGGGGGCCCCTTAATGAGCAGTTCTTC CASSLGLAGGPLNEQFF
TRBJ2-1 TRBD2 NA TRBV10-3 TGTGCCATCAGTGAGTCCGGGCTAGCGGGGGCCAATGAGCAGTTCTTC CAISESGLAGANEQFF
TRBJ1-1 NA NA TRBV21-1 TGTGCCAGCAGCAAAGCCCTTCGCGGGACAGGTCTTGATTATGAAGCTTTCTTT CASSKALRGTGLDYEAFF
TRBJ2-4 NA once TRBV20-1 TGCAGTGCTAGTGAAACAGGCCTGGCCAAAAACATTCAGTACTTC CSASETGLAKNIQYF
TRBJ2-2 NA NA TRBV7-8 TGTGCCAGCAGCTTAGCGGGGGGAACTTACACCGGGGAGCTGTTTTTT CASSLAGGTYTGELFF